The sequence of this T cell receptor beta chain was determined in a study of cytomegalovirus exposure and HLA in healthy donors. Germline CDR1 is SGHTA and CDR2 is FQGNSA. V shed 3 bases and J 1 base; nucleotides not matched to a gene: 5. The CDR3 has 15 residues. A multiplex PCR was run with 60 Vbeta primers and 13 Jbeta primers. Data came from immunoSEQ multiplex PCR; TCRdb stores just in-frame clones and leaves some out. The repertoire holds fewer than 250,000 clones, with 79% as singletons. This receptor was taken from a woman aged 18-29 years in good health and CMV-seronegative. V and J are TRBV7-2 and TRBJ1-1; 7 nucleotides agree with TRBD1. Sequenced sample: PBMCs. In nucleotides, the CDR3 is TGTGCCAGCAGCTTGACAGGGTGGGGGAACACTGAAGCTTTCTTT. It codes for CASSLTGWGNTEAFF.